Following are 19 T cell receptor beta chains from one sample sequenced in a study of T cell responses to AZD1222 COVID-19 vaccine. Clones were read by immunoSEQ multiplex PCR, and TCRdb kept only the in-frame ones, dropping some. The profile covers some 120,000 clones, with 75% to 95% appearing a single time and 7.2% taken by the ten largest. Sample: peripheral blood, taken on day 0 of AZD1222 vaccination. All receptors come from an adult in good health.

The CDR3, as DNA: TGTGCCAGCAGTGAAGCAGGACTTTTAGCAGGCAGGGGAGAGCAGTTCTTC. This translates into CASSEAGLLAGRGEQFF. The chain combines TRBV6-1 with TRBJ2-1; tentatively, D is TRBD1 (6 bases). Trimming removed 0 bases at V and 10 bases at J, with 22 bases between. Germline lookup yields CDR1 MNHNS and CDR2 SASEGT. The CDR3 contains 17 residues.

The chain combines TRBV2 with TRBJ2-1; 12 bases match TRBD2. V shed 6 bases, J shed 6 bases, and the junction held 3 bases outside the gene matches. The CDR3 has 14 amino acids. Germline V gives CDR1 SNHLY, CDR2 FYNNEI. CDR3: CASRGLAGLNEQFF. The CDR3 DNA reads TGTGCCAGCAGAGGACTAGCGGGACTCAATGAGCAGTTCTTC.

This chain links TRBV18 with TRBJ2-1, with D tentatively TRBD2 (6 bases). CDR1 and CDR2 from the germline V gene are KGHSH and LQKENI. V gave up 0 bases and J gave up 15 bases, with 12 bases separating them. The CDR3 spans 12 residues. The CDR3 here is CASSPPWDSPFF. The CDR3 DNA is TGTGCCAGCTCACCACCCTGGGACTCGCCGTTCTTC.

The CDR3 sequence is CASSPGQGRSNEKLFF. In nucleotides, the CDR3 is TGTGCCAGCTCTCCCGGACAGGGGCGTAGTAATGAAAAACTGTTTTTT. The chain combines TRBV18 with TRBJ1-4; 9 bases agree with TRBD1. The junction had 9 bases not matched to a gene; V was cut back by 6 bases and J by 4 bases. The CDR3 covers 16 residues. The germline gives CDR1 KGHSH, CDR2 LQKENI.

The chain links TRBV2 to TRBJ2-2, with TRBD2 matching over 7 bases. Germline CDR1 and CDR2: SNHLY and FYNNEI. The CDR3 length is 15 residues. V was clipped by 4 bases and J by 8 bases; unmatched bases: 10. CDR3 bases: TGTGCCAGCAGTGTTCTAGCGGCCTCTCCGGGGGAGCTGTTTTTT. It yields the protein CASSVLAASPGELFF.

V gene TRBV7-9 combines with J gene TRBJ1-1, with D tentatively TRBD1 (5 bases). Trimming removed 5 bases at V and 1 base at J, with 11 bases between. CDR1 and CDR2 (germline): SEHNR, FQNEAQ (reference sequence). The CDR3 consists of 14 residues. Here the CDR3 DNA reads TGTGCCAGCAGCCCTGACAGTAGGAACACTGAAGCTTTCTTT. Protein sequence: CASSPDSRNTEAFF.

The gene calls are TRBV5-4 and TRBJ1-6; D uncertain. V was clipped by 1 base and J by 8 bases, with 13 bases between them. From germline, CDR1 is SGHNT and CDR2 YYREEE (reference sequence). The CDR3 totals 15 residues. Here the CDR3 DNA reads TGTGCCAGCAGCTTGTCGGCCTTAAGGGATTCACCCCTCCACTTT. This sequence encodes CASSLSALRDSPLHF.

The chain joins TRBV24-1 to TRBJ1-2; 7 nucleotides line up with TRBD1. This CDR3 has 14 residues. CDR1 is KGHDR, CDR2 SFDVKD, per germline. Germline trimming cut 6 bases from V and 7 bases from J; bases unmatched to any gene: 10. CDR3 protein: CATSTRGQAAGYTF. The CDR3 DNA reads TGTGCCACCAGTACCCGCGGACAGGCAGCTGGCTACACCTTC.

The rearrangement uses TRBV5-1 and TRBJ2-2, with a weak D call TRBD1 (6 bases). V was cut by 0 bases and J by 0 bases, with 12 bases left in between. Germline loops: CDR1 SGHRS, CDR2 YFSETQ. The length of the CDR3 is 17 residues. For the CDR3, the DNA is TGCGCCAGCAGCTTGGGCAGGGGTCAGTCGAACACCGGGGAGCTGTTTTTT. Translation: CASSLGRGQSNTGELFF.

The chain has TRBV6-1 and TRBJ2-2, with D perhaps matching TRBD1 (7 bases). CDR3 size: 18 residues. Germline loops: CDR1 MNHNS, CDR2 SASEGT. The V gene lost 2 bases and the J gene lost 3 bases, with 19 bases spanning the gap. The CDR3 here is CASSESRGRGVYTGELFF. The CDR3 DNA reads as TGTGCCAGCAGTGAAAGTAGGGGGCGCGGGGTTTACACCGGGGAGCTGTTTTTT.

This rearrangement joins TRBV9 to TRBJ2-3, with D possibly being TRBD2 (5 bases). Trimming removed 1 base from V and 4 bases from J, with 13 bases in between. The CDR3 covers 15 residues. Germline-derived CDR1 and CDR2 are SGDLS and YYNGEE. The DNA of the CDR3 is TGTGCCAGCAGCGTAAGCGGAAGTAGGGCAGATACGCAGTATTTT. The encoded protein is CASSVSGSRADTQYF. The full variable domain, completed using reference TRBV9 and TRBJ2-3, is DSGVTQTPKHLITATGQRVTLRCSPRSGDLSVYWYQQSLDQGLQFLIQYYNGEERAKGNILERFSAQQFPDLHSELNLSSLELGDSALYFCASSVSGSRADTQYFGPGTRLTVL.

This clone occurred a few times. The chain combines TRBV6-5 with TRBJ2-5, with TRBD2 matching over 9 bases. The CDR3 consists of 15 residues. V was pared by 8 bases and J by 1 base, with 8 bases of the junction left unmatched. Germline CDR1 and CDR2: MNHEY and SVGAGI. CDR3 sequence (DNA): TGTGCCAGCGGAGGAACTAGCGGGCTCCAAGAGACCCAGTACTTC. Its protein is CASGGTSGLQETQYF.

This clone was observed a few times. Other DNA sequences in the same sample also yield this CDR3. The chain is built from TRBV5-1 and TRBJ2-1; 11 bases are shared with TRBD1. With 4 bases clipped from V and 3 bases from J, the junction kept 0 bases outside the gene matches. CDR3 length: 14 residues. Germline V gene lookup returns CDR1 SGHRS and CDR2 YFSETQ. The CDR3 spells CASSGTGGYNEQFF. The CDR3 nucleotides are TGCGCCAGCAGCGGGACAGGGGGCTACAATGAGCAGTTCTTC.

The V and J genes are TRBV5-1 and TRBJ1-2; D ambiguous. V dropped 3 bases and J dropped 4 bases, with 16 bases sitting between them. The CDR3 is 15 residues long. The germline CDR1 and CDR2 sequences are SGHRS and YFSETQ. The CDR3 region is CASSSYNRRGYGYTF. CDR3 nucleotides: TGCGCCAGCAGCTCCTACAATCGGCGGGGCTATGGCTACACCTTC.

The chain recombines TRBV7-2 with TRBJ2-1; D possibly uses TRBD1 or TRBD2 (5 bases each). The length of the CDR3 is 16 residues. Germline V lookup: CDR1 SGHTA, CDR2 FQGNSA. V dropped 3 bases and J dropped 9 bases, with 21 bases sitting between them. CDR3 nucleotide sequence: TGTGCCAGCAGCTTTGTTTCGGGACCCCCTGGAGGTGAGCAGTTCTTC. Its protein is CASSFVSGPPGGEQFF.

V usage is TRBV28 and J usage is TRBJ2-7, with D perhaps TRBD2 (5 bases). Germline CDR1 reads MDHEN; CDR2 reads SYDVKM. CDR3 length: 14 residues. Trimming took 3 bases from V and 1 from J, leaving 10 bases between them. The CDR3 region is CASSLAGKSYEQYF. The CDR3 coding sequence is TGTGCCAGCAGTTTGGCCGGGAAGTCCTACGAGCAGTACTTC.

The chain employs TRBV2 and TRBJ2-2, with TRBD1 as a possible D gene (6 bases). The V end lost 5 bases, the J end lost 0 bases, and 16 bases lay between the germline ends. The CDR3 has 17 amino acids. Germline loops: CDR1 SNHLY, CDR2 FYNNEI. DNA of the CDR3: TGTGCCAGCAGTCAACACAGGGCCACCTCGAACACCGGGGAGCTGTTTTTT. It yields the protein CASSQHRATSNTGELFF.

V is TRBV5-1 and J is TRBJ2-7; unclear D gene. The V gene lost 2 bases and the J gene lost 1 base, with 13 bases spanning the gap. Germline CDR1 SGHRS, CDR2 YFSETQ. The CDR3 has 15 residues. This CDR3 is CASSLYPDTSYEQYF. CDR3 coding DNA: TGCGCCAGCAGCTTATACCCCGACACGTCCTACGAGCAGTACTTC. Full variable domain (outside the CDR3, taken from reference TRBV5-1 and TRBJ2-7): KAGVTQTPRYLIKTRGQQVTLSCSPISGHRSVSWYQQTPGQGLQFLFEYFSETQRNKGNFPGRFSGRQFSNSRSEMNVSTLELGDSALYLCASSLYPDTSYEQYFGPGTRLTVT.

The rearrangement uses TRBV27 and TRBJ2-7; D not resolved. The CDR3 extends over 15 amino acids. The germline CDR1 and CDR2 sequences are MNHEY and SMNVEV (reference sequence). V lost 2 bases and J 1 base, leaving 12 bases between the germline ends. The CDR3 protein is CASSLKGLNSYEQYF. CDR3 bases: TGTGCCAGCAGTTTAAAGGGATTAAATTCCTACGAGCAGTACTTC.